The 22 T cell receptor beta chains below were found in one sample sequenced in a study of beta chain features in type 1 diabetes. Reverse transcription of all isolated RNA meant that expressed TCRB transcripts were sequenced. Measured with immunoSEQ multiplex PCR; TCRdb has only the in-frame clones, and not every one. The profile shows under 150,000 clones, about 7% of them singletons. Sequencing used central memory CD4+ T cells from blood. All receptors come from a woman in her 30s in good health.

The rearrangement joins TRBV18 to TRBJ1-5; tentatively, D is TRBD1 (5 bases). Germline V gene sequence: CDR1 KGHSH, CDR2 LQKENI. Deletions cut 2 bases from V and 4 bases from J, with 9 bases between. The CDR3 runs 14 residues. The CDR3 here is CASSPSPGNQPQHF. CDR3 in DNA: TGTGCCAGCTCACCAAGCCCAGGGAATCAGCCCCAGCATTTT.

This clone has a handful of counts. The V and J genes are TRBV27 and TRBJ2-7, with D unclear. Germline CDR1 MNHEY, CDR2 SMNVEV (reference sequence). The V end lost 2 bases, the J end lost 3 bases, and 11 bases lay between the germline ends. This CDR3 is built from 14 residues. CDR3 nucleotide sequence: TGTGCCAGCAGTTTAAGTTGGCAAGACTACGAGCAGTACTTC. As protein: CASSLSWQDYEQYF.

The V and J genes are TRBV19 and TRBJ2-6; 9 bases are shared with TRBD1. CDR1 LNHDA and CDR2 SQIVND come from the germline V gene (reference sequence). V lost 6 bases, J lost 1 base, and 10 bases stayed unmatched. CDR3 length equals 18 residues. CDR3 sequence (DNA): TGTGCCAGTAGCCCGATGACAGGGGGAATATCTGGGGCCAACGTCCTGACTTTC. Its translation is CASSPMTGGISGANVLTF.

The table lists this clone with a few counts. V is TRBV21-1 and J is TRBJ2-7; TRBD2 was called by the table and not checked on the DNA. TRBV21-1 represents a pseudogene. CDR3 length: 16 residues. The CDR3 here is CASSNLLAESSYEQYF. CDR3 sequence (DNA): TGTGCCAGCAGCAACCTTCTAGCGGAGAGCTCCTACGAGCAGTACTTC.

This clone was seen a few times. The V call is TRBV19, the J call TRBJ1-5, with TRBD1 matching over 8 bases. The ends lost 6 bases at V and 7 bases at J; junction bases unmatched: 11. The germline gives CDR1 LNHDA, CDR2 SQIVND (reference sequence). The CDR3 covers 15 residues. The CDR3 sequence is CASRFSGGREQPQHF. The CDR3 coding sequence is TGTGCCAGTAGATTCTCAGGGGGCAGGGAACAGCCCCAGCATTTT.

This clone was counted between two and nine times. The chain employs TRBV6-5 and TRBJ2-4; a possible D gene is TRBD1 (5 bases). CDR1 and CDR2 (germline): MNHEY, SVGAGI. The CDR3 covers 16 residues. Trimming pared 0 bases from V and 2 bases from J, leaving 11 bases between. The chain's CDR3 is CASSYSWAGPKNIQYF. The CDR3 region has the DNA TGTGCCAGCAGTTACTCGTGGGCAGGGCCCAAAAACATTCAGTACTTC.

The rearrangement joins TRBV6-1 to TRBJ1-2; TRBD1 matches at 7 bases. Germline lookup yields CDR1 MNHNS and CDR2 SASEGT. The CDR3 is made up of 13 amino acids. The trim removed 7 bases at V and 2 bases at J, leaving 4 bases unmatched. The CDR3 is CASKNRGNYGYTF. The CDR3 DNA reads TGTGCCAGCAAGAACAGGGGAAACTATGGCTACACCTTC.

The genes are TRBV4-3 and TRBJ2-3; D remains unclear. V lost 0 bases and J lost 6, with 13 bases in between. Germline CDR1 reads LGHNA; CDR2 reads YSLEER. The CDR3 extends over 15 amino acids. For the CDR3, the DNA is TGCGCCAGCAGCCAAGAGCCAGCGCGGCGGGATACGCAGTATTTT. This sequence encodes CASSQEPARRDTQYF.

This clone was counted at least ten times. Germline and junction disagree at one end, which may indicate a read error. CDR3 sequence: CASSLTTAPGQTNF. As DNA, the CDR3 is TGTGCCAGCAGTTTAACCACTGCCCCGGGACAGACAAACTTC. This chain uses TRBV28 with TRBJ2-7; TRBD1 matches 7 bases. The CDR3 is 14 amino acids. From germline, CDR1 is MDHEN and CDR2 SYDVKM.

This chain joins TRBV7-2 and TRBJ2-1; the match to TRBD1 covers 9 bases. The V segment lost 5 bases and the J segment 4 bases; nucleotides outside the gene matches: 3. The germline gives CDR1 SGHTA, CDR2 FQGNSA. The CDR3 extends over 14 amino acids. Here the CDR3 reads CASSMDRGYNEQFF. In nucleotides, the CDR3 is TGTGCCAGCAGCATGGACAGGGGTTACAATGAGCAGTTCTTC.

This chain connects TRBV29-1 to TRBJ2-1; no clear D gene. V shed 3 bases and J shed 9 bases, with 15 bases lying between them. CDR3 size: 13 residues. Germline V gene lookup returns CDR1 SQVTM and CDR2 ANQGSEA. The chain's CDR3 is CSVDTALFGEQFF. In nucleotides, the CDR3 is TGCAGCGTTGATACCGCACTATTTGGTGAGCAGTTCTTC.

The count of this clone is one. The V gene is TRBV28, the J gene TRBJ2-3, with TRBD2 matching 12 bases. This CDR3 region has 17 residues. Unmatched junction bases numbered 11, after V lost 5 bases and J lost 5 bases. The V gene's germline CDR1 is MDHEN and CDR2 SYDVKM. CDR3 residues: CASSDALAGGPGDTQYF. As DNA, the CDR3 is TGTGCCAGCAGTGACGCTCTAGCGGGAGGGCCAGGAGATACGCAGTATTTT.

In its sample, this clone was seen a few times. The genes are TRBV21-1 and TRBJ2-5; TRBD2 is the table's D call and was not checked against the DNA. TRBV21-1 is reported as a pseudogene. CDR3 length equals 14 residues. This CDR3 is CASSALGRRETQYF. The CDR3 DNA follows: TGTGCCAGCAGCGCACTAGGGCGGAGGGAGACCCAGTACTTC.

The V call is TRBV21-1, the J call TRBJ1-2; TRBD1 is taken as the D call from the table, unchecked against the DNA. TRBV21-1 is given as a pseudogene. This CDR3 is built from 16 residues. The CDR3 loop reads CASSKGGQGRNYGYTF. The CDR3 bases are TGTGCCAGCAGCAAAGGAGGACAGGGAAGAAACTATGGCTACACCTTC.

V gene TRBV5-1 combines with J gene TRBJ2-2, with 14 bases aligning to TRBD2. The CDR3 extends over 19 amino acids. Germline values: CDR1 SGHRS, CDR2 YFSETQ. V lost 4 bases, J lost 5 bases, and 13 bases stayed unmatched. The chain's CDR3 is CASSTWSTSGRARTGELFF. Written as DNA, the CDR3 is TGCGCCAGCAGCACTTGGTCGACTAGCGGGAGGGCCCGGACCGGGGAGCTGTTTTTT.

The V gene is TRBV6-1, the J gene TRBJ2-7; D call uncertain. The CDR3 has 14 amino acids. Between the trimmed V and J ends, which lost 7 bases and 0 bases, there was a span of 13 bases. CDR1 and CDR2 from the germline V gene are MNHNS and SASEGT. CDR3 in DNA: TGTGCCAGCAAGGCGGTTTATAGCTCCTACGAGCAGTACTTC. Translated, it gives CASKAVYSSYEQYF.

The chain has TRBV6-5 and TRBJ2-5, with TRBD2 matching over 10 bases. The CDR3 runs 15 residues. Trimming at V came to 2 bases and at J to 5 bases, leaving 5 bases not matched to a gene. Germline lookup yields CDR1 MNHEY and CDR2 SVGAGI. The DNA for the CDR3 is TGTGCCAGCAGTTACCGTCCGGGACTAGCGGAGACCCAGTACTTC. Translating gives CASSYRPGLAETQYF.

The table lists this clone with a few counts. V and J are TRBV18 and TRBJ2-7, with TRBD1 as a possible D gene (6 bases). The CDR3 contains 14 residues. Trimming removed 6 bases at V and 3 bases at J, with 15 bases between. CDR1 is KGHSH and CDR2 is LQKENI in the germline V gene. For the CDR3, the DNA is TGTGCCAGCTCGCGCCGGGACACCCTCTACGAGCAGTACTTC. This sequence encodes CASSRRDTLYEQYF.

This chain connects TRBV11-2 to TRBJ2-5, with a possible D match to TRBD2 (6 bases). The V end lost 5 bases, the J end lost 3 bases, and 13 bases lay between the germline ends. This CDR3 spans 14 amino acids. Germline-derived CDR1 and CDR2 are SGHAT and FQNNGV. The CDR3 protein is CASSDPGLEETQYF. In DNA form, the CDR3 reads TGTGCCAGCAGCGACCCGGGACTGGAAGAGACCCAGTACTTC.

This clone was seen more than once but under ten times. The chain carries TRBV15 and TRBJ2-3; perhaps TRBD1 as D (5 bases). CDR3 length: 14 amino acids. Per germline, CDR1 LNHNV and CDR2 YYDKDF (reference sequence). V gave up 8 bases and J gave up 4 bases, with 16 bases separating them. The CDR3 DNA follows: TGTGCCACCGCCAAGGGGTTTGACGCAGATACGCAGTATTTT. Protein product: CATAKGFDADTQYF. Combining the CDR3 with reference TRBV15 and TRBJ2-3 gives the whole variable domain DAMVIQNPRYQVTQFGKPVTLSCSQTLNHNVMYWYQQKSSQAPKLLFHYYDKDFNNEADTPDNFQSRRPNTSFCFLDIRSPGLGDTAMYLCATAKGFDADTQYFGPGTRLTVL.

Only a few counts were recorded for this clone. CDR3 amino acids: CSGRTSGSKTDTQYF. The DNA of the CDR3 is TGCAGCGGTCGGACTAGCGGGAGTAAAACAGATACGCAGTATTTT. The chain has TRBV29-1 and TRBJ2-3; 13 nucleotides line up with TRBD2. Germline CDR1 reads SQVTM; CDR2 reads ANQGSEA. The CDR3 contains 15 residues. The V gene end was trimmed by 7 bases and the J gene end by 3 bases; junction bases not matched to a gene: 7.

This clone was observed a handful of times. CDR3 residues: CASSQGASGAFF. DNA of the CDR3: TGTGCCAGCAGCCAGGGGGCAAGTGGGGCTTTCTTT. The chain carries TRBV28 and TRBJ1-1; 8 positions agree with TRBD1. The CDR3 has 12 amino acids. J was trimmed by 11 bases and V by 6 bases; bases with no gene match: 8. Germline CDR1 MDHEN, CDR2 SYDVKM. Drawing the rest from reference TRBV28 and TRBJ1-1, the complete variable domain is DVKVTQSSRYLVKRTGEKVFLECVQDMDHENMFWYRQDPGLGLRLIYFSYDVKMKEKGDIPEGYSVSREKKERFSLILESASTNQTSMYLCASSQGASGAFFGQGTRLTVV.